The rows below give T cell receptor beta chains drawn from one sample of a study of T cells in Graves' hyperthyroidism and ophthalmopathy. TCRdb independently ran MiXCR on the multiplex PCR reads; one entry per CDR3 protein. Among about 840,000 distinct CDR3 sequences listed, 35% to 40% were seen once. The sequencing input was blood. These receptors were taken from a young man with Graves' hyperthyroidism. Both conserved end residues are part of each CDR3. D genes are given only for firm matches. Expanded clones get a size class; other rows say once, few or many, or leave the size out.

v_gene	len	d_gene	j_gene	abundance	CDR3nt	CDR3aa
TRBV5-6	14	.	TRBJ1-4	few	TGTGCCAGCAGCCTTACAACGCAAGGTGAAAAACTGTTTTTT	CASSLTTQGEKLFF
TRBV7-2	14	TRBD1	TRBJ1-2	.	TGTGCCAGCAGCCCCCCCGGACAGGTCTATGGCTACACCTTC	CASSPPGQVYGYTF
TRBV7-9	12	.	TRBJ2-7	.	TGTGCCAGCAGCCAAGATATAGACGAGCAGTACTTC	CASSQDIDEQYF
TRBV7-8	16	TRBD2	TRBJ2-7	many	TGTGCCAGCAGCCTCGGGACGGGAGGCCGCGAATACGAGCAGTACTTC	CASSLGTGGREYEQYF
TRBV7-2	16	.	TRBJ1-3	many	TGTGCCAGCAGCTTAGAAGGCGGATACTCTGGAAACACCATATATTTT	CASSLEGGYSGNTIYF
TRBV20-1	15	TRBD1	TRBJ1-1	few	TGCAGTGCTAGAGATCGGGGACAGCGGAACACTGAAGCTTTCTTT	CSARDRGQRNTEAFF
TRBV5-4	15	TRBD2	TRBJ2-7	.	TGTGCCAGCAGCTTGGAGCGGGGACTCTCCTACGAGCAGTACTTC	CASSLERGLSYEQYF
TRBV29-1	11	.	TRBJ2-5	many	TGCAGCGGTTCTGAGGCGGAGACCCAGTACTTC	CSGSEAETQYF
TRBV7-4	15	.	TRBJ2-5	many	TGTGCCAGCAGCTTAGTTGACCGGCCCGGGGAGACCCAGTACTTC	CASSLVDRPGETQYF
TRBV7-9	12	.	TRBJ1-1	.	TGTGCCAGCAGCTTGTACAAAACTGAAGCTTTCTTT	CASSLYKTEAFF
TRBV19	16	.	TRBJ1-4	few	TGTGCCAGTAGTACCCTCTTTGACAGTTTCCGGGAAAAACTGTTTTTT	CASSTLFDSFREKLFF
TRBV6-5	17	.	TRBJ2-6	few	TGTGCCAGCAGTTACTCGAGATACGGGACCGGGGCCAACGTCCTGACTTTC	CASSYSRYGTGANVLTF
TRBV20-1	14	.	TRBJ2-7	.	TGCAGTGCTCTCATCCCCGGGGCTGGCGACGAGCAGTACTTC	CSALIPGAGDEQYF
TRBV25-1	11	.	TRBJ1-1	many	TGTGCCAGCAGTGATTTTGGTGAAGCTTTCTTT	CASSDFGEAFF
TRBV9	15	.	TRBJ1-5	.	TGTGCCAGCAGCGTGGGTTCAGCTGTCGATCAGCCCCAGCATTTT	CASSVGSAVDQPQHF
TRBV5-1	14	.	TRBJ1-1	.	TGCGCCAGCGGCCCCCTGACAGGGAACACTGAAGCTTTCTTT	CASGPLTGNTEAFF
TRBV28	12	TRBD1	TRBJ2-7	.	TGTGCCAGCAGGGAGACAGGGGATGAGCAGTACTTC	CASRETGDEQYF
TRBV5-1	14	TRBD1	TRBJ2-7	.	TGCGCCAGCAGCTGGGACAGGGACCTGTACGAGCAGTACTTC	CASSWDRDLYEQYF